This T cell receptor beta chain was captured in a study of blood T cell repertoires in COVID-19. In the authors' methods: Estimation of nucleated cell counts relied on the amplification of reference gene primers. Measured with immunoSEQ multiplex PCR; TCRdb has only the in-frame clones, and not every one. V and J calls and clone size are given by that table; D and trimming were obtained from the DNA. The sample lists tens of thousands of clones; about 81% were seen once. The CDR3 runs to 14 residues. Germline V gives CDR1 SGHRS, CDR2 YFSETQ. Trimming at V came to 7 bases and at J to 9 bases, leaving 15 bases not matched to a gene.

Sequencing was carried out using peripheral blood. The V gene is TRBV5-1, the J gene TRBJ2-7; 8 nucleotides agree with TRBD2. The receptor's source is a man aged 50 to 60 with active COVID-19. CDR3 sequence: CASCSATGGRTQYF. The CDR3 bases are TGCGCCAGCTGTTCGGCTACGGGGGGGCGAACGCAGTACTTC. Full variable domain (remainder filled in from reference TRBV5-1 and TRBJ2-7): KAGVTQTPRYLIKTRGQQVTLSCSPISGHRSVSWYQQTPGQGLQFLFEYFSETQRNKGNFPGRFSGRQFSNSRSEMNVSTLELGDSALYLCASCSATGGRTQYFGPGTRLTVT.